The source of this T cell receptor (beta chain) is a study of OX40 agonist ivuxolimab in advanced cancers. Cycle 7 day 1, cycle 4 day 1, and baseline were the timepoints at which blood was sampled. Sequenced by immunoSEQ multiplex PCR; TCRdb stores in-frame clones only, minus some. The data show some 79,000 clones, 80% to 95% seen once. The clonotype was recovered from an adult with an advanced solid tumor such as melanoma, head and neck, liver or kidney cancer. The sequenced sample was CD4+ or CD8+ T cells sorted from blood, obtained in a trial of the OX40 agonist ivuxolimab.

The CDR3 reads CASSEQGLYGYTF. In DNA, the CDR3 is TGTGCCAGTAGTGAACAGGGACTCTATGGCTACACCTTC. The chain combines TRBV19 with TRBJ1-2; tentative D call: TRBD1 (6 bases). CDR1 and CDR2 from the germline V gene are LNHDA and SQIVND (reference sequence). Trimming pared 5 bases from V and 4 bases from J, leaving 11 bases between. The CDR3 spans 13 residues.